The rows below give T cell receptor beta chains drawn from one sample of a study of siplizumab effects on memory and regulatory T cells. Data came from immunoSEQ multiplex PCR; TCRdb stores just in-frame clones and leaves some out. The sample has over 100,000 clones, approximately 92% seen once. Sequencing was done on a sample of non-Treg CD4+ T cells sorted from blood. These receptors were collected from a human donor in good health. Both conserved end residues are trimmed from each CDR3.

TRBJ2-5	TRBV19	ASRFYGTQY
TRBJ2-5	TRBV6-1	ASSEAGGKLETQY
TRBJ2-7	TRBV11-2	ASSSEVSGVNEQY
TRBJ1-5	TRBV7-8	ASSSSLMVNQPQH
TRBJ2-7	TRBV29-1	SVLGATPEQY
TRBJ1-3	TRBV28	ASSLYSGSDTIY
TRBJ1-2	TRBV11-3	ASSLLEGLPT
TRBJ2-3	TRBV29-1	SVAGLAGKIDTQY
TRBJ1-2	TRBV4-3	ASSQGGRSYGYT
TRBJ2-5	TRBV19	ASSTRETQY
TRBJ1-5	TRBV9	ASSATGDQPQH
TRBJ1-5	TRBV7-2	ASSLVKGGQPQH
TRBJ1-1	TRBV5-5	ASTLRAKDTEAF
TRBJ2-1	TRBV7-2	ASSSGTAGNEQF
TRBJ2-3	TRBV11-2	ASSFSRVTDTQY
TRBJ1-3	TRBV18	ASSPSASSGNTIY
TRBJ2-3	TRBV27	ASSLDRDPGTDTQY
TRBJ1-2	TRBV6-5	ASSYLTGNYGYT